This record looks at one T cell receptor (beta chain) sequence and its context. Its antigen is undetermined. V lost 4 bases to trimming and J lost 9 bases; unmatched junction nucleotides: 5. CDR1 and CDR2 from the germline V gene are KGHDR and SFDVKD. There are 13 residues in the CDR3. Production of TCR cDNA was by 5'RACE template switching, which also added a universal primer site and UMIs. TCRdb ran MiXCR on the 5' RACE reads and lists one entry per CDR3 protein. Of 550,000 to 750,000 distinct CDR3 sequences listed, roughly 13% are singletons. The data originate from a study of T cells after yellow fever vaccination. At the level of the study: The authors prepared low-cell-number fractions using SMART-Seq v4 Ultra Low Input.

Regarding the study as a whole: Once the booster was given, most primary-vaccination clones reappeared, at about 96% for CD4 and roughly 86% for CD8. Repertoires obtained by FACS sorting could include abundant clonotypes that entered as contaminants from the bulk population.

The sequence derives from a man younger than 45 who received the YFV17D yellow fever vaccine. The sample was PBMCs, taken on the day of the yellow fever booster vaccination. The chain combines TRBV24-1 with TRBJ2-1; the match to TRBD2 covers 7 bases. CDR3 amino acids: CATSEGLRGEQFF. DNA for the CDR3: TGTGCCACCAGTGAGGGACTAAGGGGTGAGCAGTTCTTC.